These T cell receptor beta chains were read from a single sample in a study of cytomegalovirus exposure and HLA in healthy donors. Sequenced by immunoSEQ multiplex PCR; TCRdb stores in-frame clones only, minus some. Found here are around 120,000 clones, roughly 82% of them singletons; the top ten hold about 3.9%. Sequencing was performed on PBMCs. These receptors were collected from a human donor in good health. The CDR3 runs from the conserved cysteine through the conserved F or W. The D gene is left open where the match is weak. The listing skips clone size in some rows; elsewhere it reads once, few, many or a size class.

clone_size: NA
j_call: TRBJ2-3
d_call: TRBD2
v_call: TRBV7-7
cdr3_aa: CASSRGTTSTDTQYF
cdr3_nt: TGTGCTAGCAGCCGCGGGACTACCAGCACAGATACGCAGTATTTT

clone_size: NA
j_call: TRBJ2-7
d_call: NA
v_call: TRBV5-5
cdr3_aa: CASSFLADSYEQYF
cdr3_nt: TGTGCCAGCAGCTTCCTAGCAGATTCCTACGAGCAGTACTTC

clone_size: NA
j_call: TRBJ2-7
d_call: TRBD1
v_call: TRBV29-1
cdr3_aa: CSVSGQGYEQYF
cdr3_nt: TGCAGCGTCTCGGGACAGGGGTACGAGCAGTACTTC

clone_size: NA
j_call: TRBJ2-7
d_call: TRBD2
v_call: TRBV28
cdr3_aa: CASRTTSGGEYF
cdr3_nt: TGTGCCAGCAGAACGACTAGCGGGGGGGAGTACTTC

clone_size: NA
j_call: TRBJ2-7
d_call: NA
v_call: TRBV29-1
cdr3_aa: CSGGSGMAYEQYF
cdr3_nt: TGCAGTGGGGGGTCCGGGATGGCCTACGAGCAGTACTTC

clone_size: NA
j_call: TRBJ2-3
d_call: TRBD2
v_call: TRBV18
cdr3_aa: CASSPNRAGLEGTDTQYF
cdr3_nt: TGTGCCAGCTCACCAAACCGAGCGGGACTAGAAGGCACAGATACGCAGTATTTT

clone_size: NA
j_call: TRBJ2-1
d_call: TRBD2
v_call: TRBV7-6
cdr3_aa: CASSLGGLAMNEQFF
cdr3_nt: TGTGCCAGCAGCTTAGGGGGACTAGCGATGAATGAGCAGTTCTTC

clone_size: NA
j_call: TRBJ2-7
d_call: TRBD2
v_call: TRBV18
cdr3_aa: CASSPTSGGSYEQYF
cdr3_nt: TGTGCCAGCTCACCCACTAGCGGGGGGTCCTACGAGCAGTACTTC

clone_size: NA
j_call: TRBJ1-5
d_call: TRBD1
v_call: TRBV6-5
cdr3_aa: CASRDRRINQPQHF
cdr3_nt: TGTGCCAGCAGGGACAGGAGGATCAATCAGCCCCAGCATTTT

clone_size: NA
j_call: TRBJ2-1
d_call: TRBD1
v_call: TRBV6-5
cdr3_aa: CASRWTGRVDNEQFF
cdr3_nt: TGTGCCAGCAGATGGACAGGAAGGGTTGACAATGAGCAGTTCTTC

clone_size: NA
j_call: TRBJ1-1
d_call: NA
v_call: TRBV7-3
cdr3_aa: CASSPQGTMNTEAFF
cdr3_nt: TGTGCCAGCAGCCCACAGGGAACCATGAACACTGAAGCTTTCTTT

clone_size: NA
j_call: TRBJ2-7
d_call: TRBD1
v_call: TRBV28
cdr3_aa: CASRPNRGPYEQYF
cdr3_nt: TGTGCCAGCAGACCTAACAGGGGGCCCTACGAGCAGTACTTC

clone_size: NA
j_call: TRBJ2-1
d_call: TRBD1
v_call: TRBV28
cdr3_aa: CASSLPRRTGAYNEQFF
cdr3_nt: TGTGCCAGCAGTTTACCAAGACGGACAGGGGCCTACAATGAGCAGTTCTTC

clone_size: NA
j_call: TRBJ2-7
d_call: TRBD2
v_call: TRBV27
cdr3_aa: CASSFLAAASYEQYF
cdr3_nt: TGTGCCAGCAGTTTTCTAGCGGCCGCCTCCTACGAGCAGTACTTC

clone_size: NA
j_call: TRBJ2-1
d_call: NA
v_call: TRBV28
cdr3_aa: CASSRGVGYNEQFF
cdr3_nt: TGTGCCAGCAGTCGGGGAGTGGGGTACAATGAGCAGTTCTTC

clone_size: NA
j_call: TRBJ2-2
d_call: TRBD2
v_call: TRBV5-1
cdr3_aa: CASTYEAGADTGELFF
cdr3_nt: TGCGCCAGCACCTACGAAGCGGGAGCCGACACCGGGGAGCTGTTTTTT

clone_size: NA
j_call: TRBJ1-1
d_call: NA
v_call: TRBV7-2
cdr3_aa: CASSPRGGRRYYMNTEAFF
cdr3_nt: TGTGCCAGCAGCCCCCGGGGGGGTAGACGTTACTACATGAACACTGAAGCTTTCTTT

clone_size: NA
j_call: TRBJ2-2
d_call: TRBD1
v_call: TRBV7-8
cdr3_aa: CASSSGQLNTGELFF
cdr3_nt: TGTGCCAGCAGCTCGGGACAGCTTAACACCGGGGAGCTGTTTTTT

clone_size: NA
j_call: TRBJ2-3
d_call: NA
v_call: TRBV2
cdr3_aa: CASSERTSTDTQYF
cdr3_nt: TGTGCCAGCAGTGAGCGGACTAGCACAGATACGCAGTATTTT

clone_size: NA
j_call: TRBJ2-7
d_call: TRBD1
v_call: TRBV27
cdr3_aa: CASSNSGQATYEQYF
cdr3_nt: TGTGCCAGCAGTAACTCGGGACAGGCCACCTACGAGCAGTACTTC

clone_size: NA
j_call: TRBJ2-1
d_call: TRBD2
v_call: TRBV11-2
cdr3_aa: CASSTGTSSYNEQFF
cdr3_nt: TGTGCCAGCAGCACAGGGACTAGCTCCTACAATGAGCAGTTCTTC

clone_size: NA
j_call: TRBJ1-1
d_call: NA
v_call: TRBV30
cdr3_aa: CAWSAGSAATEAFF
cdr3_nt: TGTGCCTGGAGTGCTGGGTCGGCGGCCACTGAAGCTTTCTTT

clone_size: once
j_call: TRBJ2-5
d_call: NA
v_call: TRBV10-1
cdr3_aa: CASSDWGRGAGETQYF
cdr3_nt: TGCGCCAGCAGTGATTGGGGCAGGGGCGCTGGAGAGACCCAGTACTTC

clone_size: NA
j_call: TRBJ1-1
d_call: NA
v_call: TRBV29-1
cdr3_aa: CSVVFWANTEAFF
cdr3_nt: TGCAGCGTTGTGTTCTGGGCCAACACTGAAGCTTTCTTT

clone_size: NA
j_call: TRBJ2-7
d_call: NA
v_call: TRBV5-4
cdr3_aa: CASSLASGATYEQYF
cdr3_nt: TGTGCCAGCAGCTTGGCGTCGGGAGCGACCTACGAGCAGTACTTC

clone_size: NA
j_call: TRBJ1-4
d_call: NA
v_call: TRBV28
cdr3_aa: CASSSYISTNEKLFF
cdr3_nt: TGTGCCAGCAGTTCGTACATATCAACTAATGAAAAACTGTTTTTT

clone_size: NA
j_call: TRBJ2-1
d_call: TRBD2
v_call: TRBV29-1
cdr3_aa: CSATPPGLAGDPNEQFF
cdr3_nt: TGCAGCGCGACCCCTCCCGGACTAGCGGGAGACCCTAATGAGCAGTTCTTC

clone_size: NA
j_call: TRBJ1-3
d_call: NA
v_call: TRBV19
cdr3_aa: CASSTGASGNTIYF
cdr3_nt: TGTGCCAGTAGTACAGGGGCCTCTGGAAACACCATATATTTT

clone_size: once
j_call: TRBJ2-1
d_call: NA
v_call: TRBV18
cdr3_aa: CASSPPGHSYNEQFF
cdr3_nt: TGTGCCAGCTCACCACCGGGGCACTCCTACAATGAGCAGTTCTTC

clone_size: NA
j_call: TRBJ2-5
d_call: NA
v_call: TRBV19
cdr3_aa: CASGPVGGWETQYF
cdr3_nt: TGTGCCAGTGGTCCAGTGGGGGGATGGGAGACCCAGTACTTC